The rows below give T cell receptor beta chains drawn from one sample of a study of identical twins. TCRdb re-analysed the 5' RACE reads in MiXCR, keeping a single row per CDR3 protein. The repertoire holds approximately 590,000 distinct CDR3 sequences, 9.6% seen once, with approximately 3.2% in the top ten. The same data also contributed to another study, on yellow fever vaccine responses in identical twins.

The sample comprised PBMCs. Source of these receptors: a woman between 18 and 30 years old in good health. CDR3s include the opening cysteine and the closing phenylalanine or tryptophan. A D gene is named only where the DNA matches it firmly. Clone size is given for some rows only: seen once, a few or many times, or a class if the clone is expanded.

v_call,d_call,clone_size,j_call,cdr3_nt,cdr3_aa
TRBV5-1,-,few,TRBJ1-4,TGCGCCAGCAACGATGGCGTTAATGAAAAACTGTTTTTT,CASNDGVNEKLFF
TRBV28,-,few,TRBJ2-1,TGTGCCAGCAGTCCAACGACGGGACTTCGGAATGAGCAGTTCTTC,CASSPTTGLRNEQFF
TRBV7-2,-,few,TRBJ1-3,TGTGCCAGCAGCTTAGCGTTGGAGGACACCATATATTTT,CASSLALEDTIYF
TRBV15,-,-,TRBJ2-5,TGTGCCACCAGCAGAGTTGGTCGGCGGGGCGGTCAAGAGACCCAGTACTTC,CATSRVGRRGGQETQYF
TRBV3-1,TRBD2,few,TRBJ2-5,TGTGCCAGCAGCCAAGATATAGCGGGGGGAGGAGAGACCCAGTACTTC,CASSQDIAGGGETQYF
TRBV18,TRBD2,-,TRBJ2-7,TGTGCCAGCTCACCAGACGGGGGGGGCTCCTACGAGCAGTACTTC,CASSPDGGGSYEQYF
TRBV18,TRBD2,-,TRBJ2-5,TGTGCCAGCTCATCCATCGGACTAGCGGGTAAAGAGACCCAGTACTTC,CASSSIGLAGKETQYF
TRBV11-3,-,few,TRBJ2-3,TGTGCCAGCAGCTTAGTTGGCCCGCCCGATACGCAGTATTTT,CASSLVGPPDTQYF
TRBV7-8,-,-,TRBJ1-1,TGTGCCAGCAGCTTAGTCAGGGACGGAGAAGCTTTCTTT,CASSLVRDGEAFF
TRBV12-3/TRBV12-4,-,few,TRBJ1-1,TGTGCCAGCACTCCCAACGGGGAGCAGAACACTGAAGCTTTCTTT,CASTPNGEQNTEAFF
TRBV7-9,-,many,TRBJ2-2,TGTGCCAGCAGCTTAGAGGTTCGTGGAAACACCGGGGAGCTGTTTTTT,CASSLEVRGNTGELFF
TRBV4-1,TRBD2,many,TRBJ2-1,TGCGCCAGCAGCCCATGGACTAGCGGGATTATCCAGGGAGGCAATGAGCAGTTCTTC,CASSPWTSGIIQGGNEQFF
TRBV12-3/TRBV12-4,TRBD1,-,TRBJ2-7,TGTGCCAGCAGCCAGGGTACAGGGGGCGGGGAGCAGTACTTC,CASSQGTGGGEQYF
TRBV7-9,TRBD1,-,TRBJ1-5,TGTGCCAGCAGCTTAGGAGTTGACAGGGATAGCAATCAGCCCCAGCATTTT,CASSLGVDRDSNQPQHF
TRBV4-3,-,few,TRBJ2-1,TGCGCCAGCAGCCAAGTATCCCACAGATACTCCTACAATGAGCAGTTCTTC,CASSQVSHRYSYNEQFF
TRBV12-3/TRBV12-4,TRBD1,few,TRBJ2-5,TGTGCCAGCAGGGGGGAGACGGGACAGGGAGTAAAGACCCAGTACTTC,CASRGETGQGVKTQYF
TRBV9,-,many,TRBJ2-1,TGTGCCAGCAGCCCTACTACTGAGCAGTTCTTC,CASSPTTEQFF
TRBV4-3,-,-,TRBJ1-6,TGCGCCAGCAGCCAAGAAACAGGAAATTCACCCCTCCACTTT,CASSQETGNSPLHF
TRBV28,-,many,TRBJ2-7,TGTGCCAGCAGTTTATATTTCTACGAGCAGTACTTC,CASSLYFYEQYF
TRBV6-1,-,-,TRBJ2-1,TGTGCCAGCAGGAAGGAACTACACAATGAGCAGTTCTTC,CASRKELHNEQFF
TRBV12-3/TRBV12-4,TRBD1,many,TRBJ1-5,TGTGCCAGCAGTTTGTCACAGGGGAATCAGCCCCAGCATTTT,CASSLSQGNQPQHF
TRBV5-4,TRBD2,many,TRBJ2-2,TGTGCCAGCTCGGGGGTTCTCGCTAGCGGGAACGCCGGGGAGCTGTTTTTT,CASSGVLASGNAGELFF
TRBV12-3/TRBV12-4,-,-,TRBJ2-2,TGTGCCAGCAGTTCCAGAAAGCCCTGGAACACCGGGGAGCTGTTTTTT,CASSSRKPWNTGELFF
TRBV6-5,TRBD1,many,TRBJ2-3,TGTGCCAGCAGTTACGGACAGGGCCGCACAGATACGCAGTATTTT,CASSYGQGRTDTQYF
TRBV5-1,TRBD1,-,TRBJ2-5,TGCGCCAGCAGACTGACAGGGGGCGGAGGGGAGACCCAGTACTTC,CASRLTGGGGETQYF
TRBV4-2,TRBD2,many,TRBJ2-1,TGTGCCAGCAGCCAGTCACGGGAGGGCCCCTACAATGAGCAGTTCTTC,CASSQSREGPYNEQFF
TRBV27,-,many,TRBJ2-2,TGTGCCAGCAGTTCTCCCATTGCGGGCGGGGAGCTGTTTTTT,CASSSPIAGGELFF
TRBV25-1,TRBD2,-,TRBJ2-2,TGTGCCAGCAGTGAATATGGCGGGAGGGACACCGGGGAGCTGTTTTTT,CASSEYGGRDTGELFF
TRBV29-1,-,many,TRBJ2-7,TGCAGCGTTGAAGAGGGATACGAGCAGTACTTC,CSVEEGYEQYF
TRBV28,TRBD2,many,TRBJ2-7,TGTGCCAGCAGTTTAACGGCTAGCGGGCAATACGAGCAGTACTTC,CASSLTASGQYEQYF
TRBV6-2/TRBV6-3,-,-,TRBJ1-1,TGTGCCAGCAGTCCCGTGGGGCGCGAGGCTTTCTTT,CASSPVGREAFF
TRBV24-1,TRBD2,few,TRBJ2-1,TGTGCCACCAGTGATTTGCAAGGGGGGCCGGAAGCGGGGGTCGGATTCAATGAGCAGTTCTTC,CATSDLQGGPEAGVGFNEQFF
TRBV12-3/TRBV12-4,-,few,TRBJ1-5,TGTGCCAGCAGTTTCAAAGGGGGTGCCAGCAATCAGCCCCAGCATTTT,CASSFKGGASNQPQHF
TRBV6-5,TRBD1,many,TRBJ2-1,TGTGCCAGCAGTTACTCGATGGCAGGGGGCGGCTATGAGCAGTTCTTC,CASSYSMAGGGYEQFF
TRBV7-9,TRBD1,few,TRBJ2-7,TGTGCCAGCCGGGACAGGGTATCCGTCGAGCAGTACTTC,CASRDRVSVEQYF
TRBV7-8,TRBD1,many,TRBJ1-2,TGTGCCAGCAGCACGAGGACAGGGTTTGGGGAGGGCTACACCTTC,CASSTRTGFGEGYTF
TRBV7-2,TRBD2,many,TRBJ2-3,TGTGCCAGCAGCTTGGGACTAGGGGGAAGCACAGATACGCAGTATTTT,CASSLGLGGSTDTQYF
TRBV28,-,few,TRBJ2-2,TGTGCCAGCACTCCCCTCCCGGTCCGGGGTGGGGAGCTGTTTTTT,CASTPLPVRGGELFF
TRBV29-1,TRBD2,few,TRBJ2-4,TGCAGCGTTGAGGGAGTGTGGCTAGCGGGAGGAGGGAGTGAGGAAAACATTCAGTACTTC,CSVEGVWLAGGGSEENIQYF
TRBV5-4,TRBD1,-,TRBJ1-4,TGTGCCAGCAGCTCTGACAGACAGGGATATCCAGAAAAACTGTTTTTT,CASSSDRQGYPEKLFF